The rows below give T cell receptor beta chains drawn from one sample of a study of CD8+ T cells in alopecia areata. The method was immunoSEQ multiplex PCR; TCRdb's version includes in-frame clones alone and lacks a portion of them. The sample consists of over 150,000 clones, more than 55% of them appearing once. Sequenced: CD8+ T cells sorted from blood. The receptors derive from a human donor in good health. The CDR3 runs from the conserved cysteine through the conserved F or W. Each record gives: J gene, V gene, D gene, clone size, CDR3 protein, CDR3 DNA. D genes are given only for firm matches. Clone sizes are given selectively: once, few, many, or a class where the clone is expanded.

J gene: TRBJ1-5
V gene: TRBV2
D gene: NA
clone size: NA
CDR3 protein: CASSVLGGQPQHF
CDR3 DNA: TGTGCCAGCAGTGTCCTCGGGGGTCAGCCCCAGCATTTT

J gene: TRBJ2-7
V gene: TRBV5-6
D gene: NA
clone size: NA
CDR3 protein: CASSSYRGLSYEQYF
CDR3 DNA: TGTGCCAGCAGTTCGTACCGGGGACTGTCCTACGAGCAGTACTTC

J gene: TRBJ1-1
V gene: TRBV19
D gene: NA
clone size: few
CDR3 protein: CASTGDGMNTEAFF
CDR3 DNA: TGTGCCAGTACCGGGGACGGTATGAACACTGAAGCTTTCTTT

J gene: TRBJ2-1
V gene: TRBV29-1
D gene: NA
clone size: NA
CDR3 protein: CSVDEENRANEQFF
CDR3 DNA: TGCAGCGTTGATGAGGAGAACAGGGCCAATGAGCAGTTCTTC

J gene: TRBJ1-1
V gene: TRBV27
D gene: NA
clone size: few
CDR3 protein: CASSPGADTEAFF
CDR3 DNA: TGTGCCAGCAGCCCGGGGGCAGACACTGAAGCTTTCTTT

J gene: TRBJ2-7
V gene: TRBV2
D gene: NA
clone size: many
CDR3 protein: CASSEETGNYEQYF
CDR3 DNA: TGTGCCAGCAGTGAAGAGACGGGAAACTACGAGCAGTACTTC

J gene: TRBJ1-2
V gene: TRBV2
D gene: NA
clone size: NA
CDR3 protein: CASSGQGANGYTF
CDR3 DNA: TGTGCCAGCAGTGGGCAGGGTGCCAATGGCTACACCTTC

J gene: TRBJ2-1
V gene: TRBV6-6
D gene: TRBD1
clone size: few
CDR3 protein: CASQAGGPYNEQFF
CDR3 DNA: TGTGCCAGCCAGGCAGGGGGTCCCTACAATGAGCAGTTCTTC

J gene: TRBJ2-7
V gene: TRBV30
D gene: NA
clone size: NA
CDR3 protein: CAWSAAGLSSYEQYF
CDR3 DNA: TGTGCCTGGAGTGCGGCAGGGCTTAGCTCCTACGAGCAGTACTTC

J gene: TRBJ2-4
V gene: TRBV5-5
D gene: TRBD2
clone size: few
CDR3 protein: CASSPSRERGTIAKNIQYF
CDR3 DNA: TGTGCCAGCAGCCCCTCCCGCGAGCGGGGGACTATAGCCAAAAACATTCAGTACTTC

J gene: TRBJ1-5
V gene: TRBV4-1
D gene: NA
clone size: NA
CDR3 protein: CASSLSRGNQPQHF
CDR3 DNA: TGCGCCAGCAGCCTTTCGCGGGGCAATCAGCCCCAGCATTTT

J gene: TRBJ2-1
V gene: TRBV27
D gene: NA
clone size: NA
CDR3 protein: CASSYGVYNEQFF
CDR3 DNA: TGTGCCAGCAGTTATGGGGTTTACAATGAGCAGTTCTTC

J gene: TRBJ1-6
V gene: TRBV4-1
D gene: NA
clone size: few
CDR3 protein: CASSQGAAVEGSPLHF
CDR3 DNA: TGCGCCAGCAGCCAAGGCGCAGCGGTGGAGGGATCACCCCTCCACTTT

J gene: TRBJ1-2
V gene: TRBV4-1
D gene: NA
clone size: NA
CDR3 protein: CASSQAEGLDYGYTF
CDR3 DNA: TGCGCCAGCAGCCAAGCGGAGGGGTTGGACTATGGCTACACCTTC

J gene: TRBJ1-1
V gene: TRBV15
D gene: NA
clone size: NA
CDR3 protein: CATSRDRLSNTEAFF
CDR3 DNA: TGTGCCACCAGCAGAGATCGTTTGTCGAACACTGAAGCTTTCTTT

J gene: TRBJ2-1
V gene: TRBV29-1
D gene: NA
clone size: few
CDR3 protein: CSVISENNEQFF
CDR3 DNA: TGCAGCGTGATCTCGGAGAACAATGAGCAGTTCTTC

J gene: TRBJ2-5
V gene: TRBV5-6
D gene: NA
clone size: NA
CDR3 protein: CASRSTGIQETQYF
CDR3 DNA: TGTGCCAGCAGATCTACAGGGATCCAAGAGACCCAGTACTTC

J gene: TRBJ1-2
V gene: TRBV7-9
D gene: NA
clone size: NA
CDR3 protein: CASSLAAPGYTF
CDR3 DNA: TGTGCCAGCAGCTTAGCAGCCCCTGGCTACACCTTC

J gene: TRBJ2-5
V gene: TRBV5-1
D gene: NA
clone size: NA
CDR3 protein: CASTEEETQYF
CDR3 DNA: TGCGCCAGCACAGAGGAAGAGACCCAGTACTTC

J gene: TRBJ2-7
V gene: TRBV27
D gene: NA
clone size: NA
CDR3 protein: CASSTRGYEQYF
CDR3 DNA: TGTGCCAGCAGTACTCGGGGCTACGAGCAGTACTTC